The clone carrying this T cell receptor (beta chain) was seen a few times. MiXCR was run by TCRdb on the 5' RACE reads, yielding one entry per CDR3 protein. Of about 110,000 distinct CDR3 sequences listed, 24% are singletons. V lost 2 bases and J lost 0, with 13 bases in between. The germline V gene has CDR1 SGHAT and CDR2 FQNNGV. The CDR3 runs to 16 residues. The entry originates in a study of CD8 T cells in ankylosing spondylitis. The V and J genes are TRBV11-2 and TRBJ1-2, with D possibly matching TRBD1 (5 bases). This receptor was identified in a male donor with ankylosing spondylitis. The sample consisted of synovial fluid, either unsorted or a sorted T cell fraction (not recorded which). The CDR3 region is CASSLIGTTPNYGYTF. The CDR3 nucleotides read TGTGCCAGCAGCTTAATTGGGACGACCCCTAACTATGGCTACACCTTC. The full variable domain, rest sourced from reference TRBV11-2 and TRBJ1-2, is EAGVAQSPRYKIIEKRQSVAFWCNPISGHATLYWYQQILGQGPKLLIQFQNNGVVDDSQLPKDRFSAERLKGVDSTLKIQPAKLEDSAVYLCASSLIGTTPNYGYTFGSGTRLTVV.